Described below is a single T cell receptor (beta chain) sequence and its context. Its antigen is unknown. Trimming stripped 5 bases from V and 0 bases from J, with 12 bases between. CDR1 MDHEN and CDR2 SYDVKM come from the germline V gene. The CDR3 spans 15 residues. The repertoire was sequenced with immunoSEQ multiplex PCR; TCRdb's copy has only in-frame clones and lacks some. Among under 45,000 clones, roughly 84% were seen once, and the ten largest hold roughly 7.5%. This sample was included in a study of T cells in localized non-small cell lung cancer. Findings and limits, study-wide: Adjacent lung exhibited a median of about 56 among the 100 most abundant tumor clones. Adjacent uninvolved lung had the highest clonality, suggesting focused antigen responses.

The genes are TRBV28 and TRBJ2-3; D remains unclear. The clonotype comes from a man between 40 and 70 years old with stage II lung adenocarcinoma. The starting material was PBMCs, obtained before any cancer treatment. CDR3 amino acids: CASSQVDSSTDTQYF. CDR3 sequence (DNA): TGTGCCAGCAGTCAAGTAGACTCTAGCACAGATACGCAGTATTTT.